A selection of T cell receptor beta chains follows, all from one sample in a study of blood T cells in healthy people across ages. TCRdb re-called the 5' RACE reads with MiXCR, one entry per CDR3 protein. The sample holds 800,000 or so distinct CDR3 sequences, around 62% seen once. The sequencing input was blood. Receptors originate from a man aged 25-45 years in good health. CDR3s leave out the opening cysteine and the closing phenylalanine or tryptophan. D genes are given only for firm matches.

v_call	d_call	j_call	cdr3_aa
TRBV27	.	TRBJ2-1	ASSLSEDSYNEQF
TRBV7-3	.	TRBJ1-2	ASSPGGGAGNGYT
TRBV29-1	.	TRBJ1-2	SGSLLADNYGYT
TRBV9	TRBD1	TRBJ2-1	ASSQGQSSYNEQF
TRBV4-3	.	TRBJ2-3	ASSQEGIDTDTQY
TRBV7-2	.	TRBJ1-1	ASSYADGGNTEAF
TRBV20-1	TRBD1	TRBJ2-3	SATGQTDTQY
TRBV9	.	TRBJ2-7	ASRSPYEQY
TRBV28	.	TRBJ1-6	ASSPADKLNSPLH
TRBV6-1	.	TRBJ2-1	ASRLGPTPGGEQF
TRBV4-2	.	TRBJ2-5	ASTPGGTGETQY
TRBV20-1	TRBD2	TRBJ2-5	SATLAGGGGTQY
TRBV24-1	.	TRBJ2-1	ATSDPQLSNEQF
TRBV7-3	TRBD2	TRBJ2-3	ASSLAGEYTDTQY
TRBV30	.	TRBJ2-7	AWIRDVGTYEQY
TRBV20-1	.	TRBJ2-7	SAVYRDSHEQY
TRBV7-2	.	TRBJ1-4	ASSFGLRQWEEKLF
TRBV10-3	.	TRBJ2-7	AISEGPESSYEQY
TRBV6-2/TRBV6-3	.	TRBJ1-2	ASSYGDYGYT
TRBV12-3/TRBV12-4	TRBD1	TRBJ1-1	ASTQQTGRTEAF
TRBV4-3	.	TRBJ2-5	ASSQDQWGTQY
TRBV4-1	.	TRBJ1-1	ASSHYPSKTEAF
TRBV6-1	TRBD1	TRBJ1-2	ASSEALQGDYGYT
TRBV11-2	.	TRBJ2-6	ASSYVWGTGANVLT
TRBV20-1	.	TRBJ1-2	SARRLASYGYT
TRBV12-3/TRBV12-4	TRBD1	TRBJ1-2	ASRLTGDLGGYT
TRBV7-2	.	TRBJ2-7	ASSTSRGRADSYEQY
TRBV3-1	.	.	ASSQGVRFYEQY
TRBV10-3	.	TRBJ2-7	AISPQGQTYEQY
TRBV3-1	.	TRBJ1-4	ASSQGTLLF
TRBV6-5	.	TRBJ2-7	ASSYPVGVQRVSYEQY
TRBV5-1	TRBD1	TRBJ2-3	ASSLADRVTDTQY
TRBV20-1	TRBD2	TRBJ2-7	SADRTSGYEQY
TRBV20-1	.	TRBJ1-2	SASGIGMQGHGYT
TRBV3-1	.	.	ASSPRLGDYEQY
TRBV12-3/TRBV12-4	.	TRBJ2-7	ASSLWARTYEQY
TRBV10-3	TRBD1	TRBJ2-7	AISNRDRVVYEQY
TRBV9	TRBD2	TRBJ2-1	ASSGEGRLAGNYNEQF
TRBV4-2	.	TRBJ2-3	ASSQGIGLEGVGTDTQY
TRBV11-2	.	TRBJ2-5	ASSLDLGGLETQY
TRBV11-1	.	TRBJ1-2	ASSLERSYGYT
TRBV29-1	.	TRBJ2-5	SARRSLQETQY
TRBV7-8	.	.	ASSSGSRGYNEQY
TRBV30	TRBD1	.	AWSSLRDRGHYEQY
TRBV27	.	TRBJ2-1	ASSAPGGPSVQGF
TRBV6-4	.	TRBJ2-1	ASSAGREQF
TRBV7-2	.	TRBJ1-2	ASSLNRLNYGYT
TRBV4-2	.	TRBJ1-4	ASSQDLGGGEKLF
TRBV7-6	TRBD2	TRBJ2-1	ASSLVASGGPSSYNEQF
TRBV27	TRBD2	TRBJ2-5	ASSLSLAGPQETQY
TRBV28	.	TRBJ1-4	ASEKRREKLF
TRBV10-3	TRBD1	TRBJ2-6	AISGQGARGANVLT
TRBV4-3	TRBD1	TRBJ1-4	ASSQLGGTNEKLF
TRBV13	.	TRBJ2-6	ASSTRVAYSGANVLT
TRBV20-1	TRBD1	TRBJ2-1	SATDRGENEQF
TRBV6-2/TRBV6-3	TRBD1	TRBJ1-2	ASGTGGYGYT
TRBV25-1	.	TRBJ1-1	ASGLNTEAF
TRBV11-1	.	TRBJ2-7	ASSLIPSGGYEQY
TRBV20-1	TRBD2	TRBJ2-7	SARDIAGGTYEQY